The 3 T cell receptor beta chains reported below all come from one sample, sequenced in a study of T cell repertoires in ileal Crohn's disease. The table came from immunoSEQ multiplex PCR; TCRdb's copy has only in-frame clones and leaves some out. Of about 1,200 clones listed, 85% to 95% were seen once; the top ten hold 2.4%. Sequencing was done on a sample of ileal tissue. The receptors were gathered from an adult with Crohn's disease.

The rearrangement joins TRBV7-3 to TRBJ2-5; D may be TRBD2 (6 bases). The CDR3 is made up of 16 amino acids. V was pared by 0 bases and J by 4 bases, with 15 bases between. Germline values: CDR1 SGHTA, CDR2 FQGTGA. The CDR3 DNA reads TGTGCCAGCAGCTTAACCGGGGGAACTACCGGAGAGACCCAGTACTTC. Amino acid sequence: CASSLTGGTTGETQYF.

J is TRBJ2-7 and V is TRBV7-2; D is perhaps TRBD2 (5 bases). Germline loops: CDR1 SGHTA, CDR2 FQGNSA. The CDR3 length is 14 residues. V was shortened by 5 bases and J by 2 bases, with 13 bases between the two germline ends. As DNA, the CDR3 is TGTGCCAGCAGCACCCTAGCTGCAACCTACGAGCAGTACTTC. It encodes CASSTLAATYEQYF.

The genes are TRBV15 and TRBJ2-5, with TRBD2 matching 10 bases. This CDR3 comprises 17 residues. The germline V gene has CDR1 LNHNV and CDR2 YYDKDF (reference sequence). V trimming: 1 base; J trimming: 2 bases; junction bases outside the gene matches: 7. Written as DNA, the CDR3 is TGTGCCACCAGCAGAGGCGAGCGGGGGGGGGCTCAAGAGACCCAGTACTTC. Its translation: CATSRGERGGAQETQYF.